This TCR beta chain was identified during a study of cytomegalovirus exposure and HLA in healthy donors. Study-level points and caveats: Near-uniform donor sequencing depth was presumed by presence/absence analyses. The investigators catalogued 150 or so TCR beta chains as cytomegalovirus-associated.

Of note for this clone: Its target is unknown.

V was pared by 2 bases and J by 0 bases, with 3 bases between. CDR1 is SGHRS and CDR2 is YFSETQ in the germline V gene. There are 12 residues in the CDR3. When sampled, the donors appeared nominally healthy, though they likely had unrecorded immune exposures. Amplification used 60 Vbeta primers and 13 Jbeta primers. Clones were sequenced by immunoSEQ multiplex PCR, and TCRdb holds only the in-frame ones, with some missing. The sample has 43,000 or so clones; about 80% are singletons. The specimen was PBMCs. The receptor was isolated from a man aged 25 to 40 in good health and CMV-seronegative. The J gene is TRBJ2-7, the V gene TRBV5-1, with D unclear. CDR3 amino acids: CASSFSSYEQYF. DNA of the CDR3: TGCGCCAGCAGCTTCAGCTCCTACGAGCAGTACTTC.